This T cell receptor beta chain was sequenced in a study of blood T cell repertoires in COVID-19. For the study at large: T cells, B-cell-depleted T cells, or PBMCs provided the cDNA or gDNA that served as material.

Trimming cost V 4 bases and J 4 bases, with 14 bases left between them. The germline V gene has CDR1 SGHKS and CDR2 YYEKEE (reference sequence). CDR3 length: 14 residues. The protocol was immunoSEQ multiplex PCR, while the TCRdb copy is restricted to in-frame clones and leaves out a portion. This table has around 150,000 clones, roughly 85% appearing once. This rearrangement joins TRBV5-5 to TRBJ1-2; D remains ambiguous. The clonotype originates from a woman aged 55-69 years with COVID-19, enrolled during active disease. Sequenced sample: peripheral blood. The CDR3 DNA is TGTGCCAGCAGCCAGAGCCCCACTACCTATGGCTACACCTTC. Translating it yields CASSQSPTTYGYTF.